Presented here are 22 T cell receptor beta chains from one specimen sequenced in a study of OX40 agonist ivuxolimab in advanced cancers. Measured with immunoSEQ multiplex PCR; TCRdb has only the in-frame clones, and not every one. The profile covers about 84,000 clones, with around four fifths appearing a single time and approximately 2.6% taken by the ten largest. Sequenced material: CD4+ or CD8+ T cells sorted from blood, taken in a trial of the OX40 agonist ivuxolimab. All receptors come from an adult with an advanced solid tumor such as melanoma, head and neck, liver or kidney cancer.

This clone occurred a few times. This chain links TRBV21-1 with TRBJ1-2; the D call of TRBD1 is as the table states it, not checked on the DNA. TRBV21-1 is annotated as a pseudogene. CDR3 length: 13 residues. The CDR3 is CASRQGYNYGYTF. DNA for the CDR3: TGTGCCAGCAGACAGGGATATAACTATGGCTACACCTTC.

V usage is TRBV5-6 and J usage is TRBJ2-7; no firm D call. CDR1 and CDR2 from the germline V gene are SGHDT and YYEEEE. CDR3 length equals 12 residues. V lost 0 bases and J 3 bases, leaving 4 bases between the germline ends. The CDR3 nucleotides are TGTGCCAGCAGCTTGGATGTCTACGAGCAGTACTTC. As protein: CASSLDVYEQYF.

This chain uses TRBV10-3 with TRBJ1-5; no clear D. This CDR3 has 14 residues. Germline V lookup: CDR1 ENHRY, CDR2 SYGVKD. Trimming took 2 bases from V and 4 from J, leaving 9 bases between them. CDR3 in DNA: TGTGCCATCAGTGAGGAGGGTCTTAATCAGCCCCAGCATTTT. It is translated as CAISEEGLNQPQHF.

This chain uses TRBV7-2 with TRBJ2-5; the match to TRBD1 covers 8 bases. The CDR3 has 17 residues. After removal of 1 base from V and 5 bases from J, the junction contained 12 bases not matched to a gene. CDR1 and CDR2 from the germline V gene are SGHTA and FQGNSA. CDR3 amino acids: CASSLVQGALFGETQYF. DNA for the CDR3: TGTGCCAGCAGCTTAGTGCAGGGGGCGCTTTTTGGGGAGACCCAGTACTTC.

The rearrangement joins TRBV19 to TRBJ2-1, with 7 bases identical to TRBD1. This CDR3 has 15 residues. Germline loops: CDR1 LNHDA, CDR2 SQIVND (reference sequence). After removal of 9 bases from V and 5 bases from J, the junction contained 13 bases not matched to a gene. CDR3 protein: CASRLYLGGHNEQFF. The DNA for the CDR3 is TGTGCCAGCAGACTATACTTAGGGGGCCACAATGAGCAGTTCTTC.

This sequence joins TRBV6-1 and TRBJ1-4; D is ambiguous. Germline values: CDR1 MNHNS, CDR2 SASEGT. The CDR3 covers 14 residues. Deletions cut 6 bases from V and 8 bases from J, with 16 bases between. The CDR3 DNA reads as TGTGCCAGCAGCAAAGGTACCGTGGGGGAAAAACTGTTTTTT. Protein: CASSKGTVGEKLFF.

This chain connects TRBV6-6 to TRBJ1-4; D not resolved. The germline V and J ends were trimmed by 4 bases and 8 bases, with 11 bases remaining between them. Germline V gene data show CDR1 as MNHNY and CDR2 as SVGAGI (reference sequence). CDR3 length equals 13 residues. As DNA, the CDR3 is TGTGCCAGCAGTTGGCGGGTGGGCGAAAAACTGTTTTTT. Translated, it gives CASSWRVGEKLFF.

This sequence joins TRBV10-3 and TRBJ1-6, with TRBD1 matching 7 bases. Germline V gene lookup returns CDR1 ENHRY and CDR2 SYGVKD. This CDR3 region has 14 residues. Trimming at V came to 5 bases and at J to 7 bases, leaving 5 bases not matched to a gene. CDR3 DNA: TGTGCCATCAGTAAAGGACAGGTGAATTCACCCCTCCACTTT. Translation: CAISKGQVNSPLHF.

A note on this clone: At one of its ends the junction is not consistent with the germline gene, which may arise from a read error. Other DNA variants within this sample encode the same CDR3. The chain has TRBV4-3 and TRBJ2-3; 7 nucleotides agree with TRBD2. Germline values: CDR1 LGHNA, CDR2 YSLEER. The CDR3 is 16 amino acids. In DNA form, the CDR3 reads TGCGCTAGCAGCCGTAGAATCGCGGGGGTGACAGATACGCAGTATTTT. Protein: CASSRRIAGVTDTQYF.

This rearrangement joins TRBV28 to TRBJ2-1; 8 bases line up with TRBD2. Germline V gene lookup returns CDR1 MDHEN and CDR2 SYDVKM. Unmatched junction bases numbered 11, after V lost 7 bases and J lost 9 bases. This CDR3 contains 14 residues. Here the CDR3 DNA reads TGTGCCAGCAAACGGAGCGGGGGTTATGGTGAGCAGTTCTTC. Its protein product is CASKRSGGYGEQFF.

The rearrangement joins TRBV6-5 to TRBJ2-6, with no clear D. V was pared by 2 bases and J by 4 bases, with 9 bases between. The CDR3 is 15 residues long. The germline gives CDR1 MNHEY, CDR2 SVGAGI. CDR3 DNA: TGTGCCAGCAGTTACAGTAGGGCAGGGGCCAACGTCCTGACTTTC. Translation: CASSYSRAGANVLTF.

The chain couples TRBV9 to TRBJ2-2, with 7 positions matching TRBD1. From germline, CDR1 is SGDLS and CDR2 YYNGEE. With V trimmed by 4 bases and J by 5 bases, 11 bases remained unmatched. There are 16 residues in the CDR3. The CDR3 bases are TGTGCCAGCAGCCCTCCCCGACAGGGCGGTACCGGGGAGCTGTTTTTT. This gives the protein CASSPPRQGGTGELFF.

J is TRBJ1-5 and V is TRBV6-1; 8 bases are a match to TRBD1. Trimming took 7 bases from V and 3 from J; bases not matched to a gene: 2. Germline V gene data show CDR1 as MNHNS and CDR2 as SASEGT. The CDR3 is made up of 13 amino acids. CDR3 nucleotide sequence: TGTGCCAGCAAGGGACAGGACAATCAGCCCCAGCATTTT. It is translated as CASKGQDNQPQHF.

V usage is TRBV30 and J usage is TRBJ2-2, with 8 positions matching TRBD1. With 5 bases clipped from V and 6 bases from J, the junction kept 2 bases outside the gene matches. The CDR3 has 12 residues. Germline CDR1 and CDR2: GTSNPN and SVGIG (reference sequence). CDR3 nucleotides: TGTGCCTGGGGACAGGGCTCCGGGGAGCTGTTTTTT. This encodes CAWGQGSGELFF. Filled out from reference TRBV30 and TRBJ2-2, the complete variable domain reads SQTIHQWPATLVQPVGSPLSLECTVEGTSNPNLYWYRQAAGRGLQLLFYSVGIGQISSEVPQNLSASRPQDRQFILSSKKLLLSDSGFYLCAWGQGSGELFFGEGSRLTVL.

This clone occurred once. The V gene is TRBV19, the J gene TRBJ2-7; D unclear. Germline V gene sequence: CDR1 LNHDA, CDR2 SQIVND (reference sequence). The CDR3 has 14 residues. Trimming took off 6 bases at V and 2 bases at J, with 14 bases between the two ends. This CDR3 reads CASRAQTAAYEQYF. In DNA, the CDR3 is TGTGCCAGTAGGGCCCAAACTGCCGCCTACGAGCAGTACTTC.

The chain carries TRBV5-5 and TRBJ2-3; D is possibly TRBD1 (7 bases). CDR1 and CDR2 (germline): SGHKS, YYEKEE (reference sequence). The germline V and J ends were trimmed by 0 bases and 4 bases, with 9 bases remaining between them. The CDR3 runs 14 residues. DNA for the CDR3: TGTGCCAGCAGCTTGGGCAGGGGGGCAGATACGCAGTATTTT. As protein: CASSLGRGADTQYF.

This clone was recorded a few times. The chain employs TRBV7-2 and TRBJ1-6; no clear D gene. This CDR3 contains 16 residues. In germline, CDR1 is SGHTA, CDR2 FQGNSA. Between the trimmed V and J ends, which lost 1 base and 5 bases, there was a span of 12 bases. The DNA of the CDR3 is TGTGCCAGCAGCTTAGATCAGCGAGGGAATAATTCACCCCTCCACTTT. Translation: CASSLDQRGNNSPLHF.

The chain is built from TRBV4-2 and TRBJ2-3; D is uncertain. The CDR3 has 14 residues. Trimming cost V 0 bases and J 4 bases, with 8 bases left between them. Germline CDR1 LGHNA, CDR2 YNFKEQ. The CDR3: CASSQDHGADTQYF. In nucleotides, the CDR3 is TGTGCCAGCAGCCAAGACCATGGGGCAGATACGCAGTATTTT.

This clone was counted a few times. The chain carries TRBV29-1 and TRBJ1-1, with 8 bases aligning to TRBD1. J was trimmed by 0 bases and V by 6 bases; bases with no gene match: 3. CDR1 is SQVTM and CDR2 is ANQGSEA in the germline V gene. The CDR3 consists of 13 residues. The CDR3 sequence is CSVRQGMNTEAFF. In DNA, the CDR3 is TGCAGCGTGAGACAGGGGATGAACACTGAAGCTTTCTTT. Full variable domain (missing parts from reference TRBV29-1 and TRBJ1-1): SAVISQKPSRDICQRGTSLTIQCQVDSQVTMMFWYRQQPGQSLTLIATANQGSEATYESGFVIDKFPISRPNLTFSTLTVSNMSPEDSSIYLCSVRQGMNTEAFFGQGTRLTVV.

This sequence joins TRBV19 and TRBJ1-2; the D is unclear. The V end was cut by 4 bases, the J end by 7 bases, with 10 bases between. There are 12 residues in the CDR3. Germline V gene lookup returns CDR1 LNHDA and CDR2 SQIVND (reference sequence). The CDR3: CASSTAPRGYTF. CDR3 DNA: TGTGCCAGTAGTACGGCGCCCCGTGGCTACACCTTC.

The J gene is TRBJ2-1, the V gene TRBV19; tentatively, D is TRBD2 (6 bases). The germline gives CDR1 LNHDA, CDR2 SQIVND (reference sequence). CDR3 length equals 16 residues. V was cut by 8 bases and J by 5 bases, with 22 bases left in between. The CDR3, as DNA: TGTGCCAGTTCAGAGGGTTCATTGGGGAGGCACAATGAGCAGTTCTTC. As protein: CASSEGSLGRHNEQFF.

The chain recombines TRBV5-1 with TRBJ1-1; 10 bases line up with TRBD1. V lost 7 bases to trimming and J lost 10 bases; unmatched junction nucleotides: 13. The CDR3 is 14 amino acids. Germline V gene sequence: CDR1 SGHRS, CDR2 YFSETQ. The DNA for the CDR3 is TGCGCCAGCCACACCGGGACAGGGGCCCTAAGAGCTTTCTTT. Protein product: CASHTGTGALRAFF.